A single sample is the source of the 6 T cell receptor beta chains below, sequenced in a study of beta chain features in type 1 diabetes. Expressed TCRB transcripts were sequenced, since all the RNA that had been isolated was reverse transcribed. Measured with immunoSEQ multiplex PCR; TCRdb has only the in-frame clones, and not every one. The table lists more than 250,000 clones, about 23% of them singletons. Study-wide findings and caveats: All four CD4+ subsets from Type 1 diabetes patients carried moderately but significantly shorter TCRB CDR3s.

No antigen has been identified for these receptors. Sequenced input: naive CD4+ T cells from blood. The receptors come from a woman younger than 45 with type 1 diabetes.

There are a few counts of this clone. The J gene is TRBJ2-1, the V gene TRBV7-9, with 15 bases fitting TRBD2. This CDR3 contains 19 residues. Per the germline V gene, CDR1 is SEHNR and CDR2 is FQNEAQ (reference sequence). V lost 5 bases and J lost 4; bases outside the gene matches: 12. CDR3 bases: TGTGCCAGCAGCCCCGGGACTAGCGGGAGGATTACGCGTTACAATGAGCAGTTCTTC. Translating gives CASSPGTSGRITRYNEQFF.

This chain links TRBV30 with TRBJ1-4; tentatively, D is TRBD1 (5 bases). CDR1 and CDR2 (germline): GTSNPN, SVGIG (reference sequence). Trimming shortened V by 0 bases and J by 4 bases, and 12 bases separated the two germline ends. The CDR3 consists of 15 residues. The CDR3 nucleotides read TGTGCCTGGAGTGTCTCGGGGAGGGGTAATGAAAAACTGTTTTTT. Amino acids: CAWSVSGRGNEKLFF. The complete variable domain, with remaining parts taken from reference TRBV30 and TRBJ1-4, reads SQTIHQWPATLVQPVGSPLSLECTVEGTSNPNLYWYRQAAGRGLQLLFYSVGIGQISSEVPQNLSASRPQDRQFILSSKKLLLSDSGFYLCAWSVSGRGNEKLFFGSGTQLSVL.

This clone was detected only a few times. The chain is built from TRBV30 and TRBJ1-1, with 7 bases matching TRBD1. This CDR3 has 13 amino acids. The ends lost 1 base at V and 1 base at J; junction bases unmatched: 0. CDR1 and CDR2 (germline): GTSNPN, SVGIG (reference sequence). The CDR3 here is CAWSGTGNTEAFF. DNA of the CDR3: TGTGCCTGGAGTGGGACAGGGAACACTGAAGCTTTCTTT.

This clone came up a few times. The chain is built from TRBV20-1 and TRBJ1-2; 8 bases match TRBD1. The V segment lost 6 bases and the J segment 7 bases; nucleotides outside the gene matches: 4. The V gene's germline CDR1 is DFQATT and CDR2 SNEGSKA (reference sequence). The CDR3 covers 11 residues. CDR3 residues: CSATGGGGYTF. CDR3 bases: TGCAGTGCCACAGGGGGAGGTGGCTACACCTTC.

The chain carries TRBV6-4 and TRBJ2-1; 8 nucleotides align to TRBD1. Trimming cost V 7 bases and J 3 bases; bases outside gene matches: 5. This CDR3 comprises 14 residues. The germline V gene has CDR1 MRHNA and CDR2 SNTAGT. Here the CDR3 reads CASTRGRVYNEQFF. In DNA, the CDR3 is TGTGCCAGCACCAGGGGGCGAGTCTACAATGAGCAGTTCTTC.

The rearrangement links TRBV7-3 to TRBJ2-6, with TRBD2 as a possible D gene (6 bases). The ends were cut back, 5 bases at V and 4 bases at J, with 21 bases in the middle. This CDR3 contains 18 residues. CDR1 and CDR2 from the germline V gene are SGHTA and FQGTGA. The CDR3: CASSPPGVPGSGANVLTF. CDR3 sequence (DNA): TGTGCCAGCAGCCCACCGGGGGTACCAGGGAGCGGGGCCAACGTCCTGACTTTC.